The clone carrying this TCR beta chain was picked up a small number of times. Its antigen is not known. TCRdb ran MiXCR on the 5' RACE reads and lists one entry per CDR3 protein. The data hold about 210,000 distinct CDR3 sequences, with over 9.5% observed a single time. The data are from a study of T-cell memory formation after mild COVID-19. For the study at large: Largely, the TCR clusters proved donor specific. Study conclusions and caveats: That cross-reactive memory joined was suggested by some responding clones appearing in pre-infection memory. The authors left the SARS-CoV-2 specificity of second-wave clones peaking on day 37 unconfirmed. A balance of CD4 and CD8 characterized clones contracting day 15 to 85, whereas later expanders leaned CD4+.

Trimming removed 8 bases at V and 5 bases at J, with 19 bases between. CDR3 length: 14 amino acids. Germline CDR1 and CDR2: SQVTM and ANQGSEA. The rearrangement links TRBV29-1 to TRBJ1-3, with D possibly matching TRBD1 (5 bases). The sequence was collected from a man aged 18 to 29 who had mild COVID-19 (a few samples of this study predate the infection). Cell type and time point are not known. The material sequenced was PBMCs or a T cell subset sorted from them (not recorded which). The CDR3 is CSPTGTEGRNTIYF. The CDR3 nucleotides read TGCAGCCCCACGGGGACCGAGGGAAGAAACACCATATATTTT.